These 22 T cell receptor beta chains share one sample of origin, sequenced in a study of cytomegalovirus exposure and HLA in healthy donors. PCR was performed using 60 Vbeta and 13 Jbeta primers. The table came from immunoSEQ multiplex PCR; TCRdb's copy has only in-frame clones and leaves some out. The sample has some 180,000 clones, roughly 82% seen once. Sequencing was carried out using PBMCs. All receptors come from a man aged 35-49 years in good health and CMV-seronegative.

Concerning this clone: One junction end disagrees with the germline gene, perhaps due to a read error. Additional DNA sequences in this sample encode the identical CDR3. The V call is TRBV6-6, the J call TRBJ1-1; 8 nucleotides line up with TRBD1. CDR3 length equals 14 residues. The germline V gene encodes CDR1 MNHNY and CDR2 SVGAGI (reference sequence). This CDR3 is CASNPGGVGTEAFF. The DNA for the CDR3 is TGTGCCAGCAATCCAGGGGGCGTTGGCACTGAAGCCTTCTTT.

This clone occurred once. The V call is TRBV18, the J call TRBJ1-1; a weak D match, TRBD1 (5 bases). V lost 3 bases, J lost 4 bases, and 12 bases lay in between. CDR1 is KGHSH and CDR2 is LQKENI in the germline V gene. The CDR3 runs to 14 residues. CDR3 sequence: CASSPGGRSTEAFF. The CDR3 DNA sequence: TGTGCCAGCTCACCCGGGGGGAGGAGCACTGAAGCTTTCTTT.

This clone was recorded a few times. The chain recombines TRBV5-1 with TRBJ2-1; D is ambiguous. V lost 5 bases, J lost 5 bases, and 14 bases lay in between. CDR3 length: 14 amino acids. In germline, CDR1 is SGHRS, CDR2 YFSETQ. CDR3 sequence (DNA): TGCGCCAGCAGGTCCCTGGAGAGCGACAATGAGCAGTTCTTC. It yields the protein CASRSLESDNEQFF.

V usage is TRBV28 and J usage is TRBJ2-7, with D perhaps matching TRBD2 (7 bases). With 2 bases removed from V and 6 bases from J, the gap between germline ends came to 20 bases. The CDR3 runs to 16 residues. Germline V gives CDR1 MDHEN, CDR2 SYDVKM. CDR3 region: CASSLLVGGALSEQYF. CDR3 nucleotide sequence: TGTGCCAGCAGTTTACTCGTTGGGGGGGCGCTTTCCGAGCAGTACTTC.

J is TRBJ1-2 and V is TRBV19, with unresolved D. CDR3 length: 14 amino acids. The germline CDR1 and CDR2 sequences are LNHDA and SQIVND (reference sequence). Trimming took off 3 bases at V and 8 bases at J, with 16 bases between the two ends. CDR3 sequence reads: CASSMISPGRGYTF. CDR3 nucleotides: TGTGCCAGTAGTATGATATCGCCGGGGAGAGGCTACACCTTC.

DNA of the CDR3: TGTGCCAGCAGTTTTGGCAGGTTCTCTGGGGCCAACGTCCTGACTTTC. Translating it yields CASSFGRFSGANVLTF. The V gene is TRBV28, the J gene TRBJ2-6; D is unresolved. This CDR3 has 16 amino acids. Per germline, CDR1 MDHEN and CDR2 SYDVKM. Trimming left V 3 bases short and J 0 bases short, with 9 bases between.

The rearrangement links TRBV2 to TRBJ1-2; 7 nucleotides align to TRBD1. There are 11 residues in the CDR3. The germline gives CDR1 SNHLY, CDR2 FYNNEI. The V and J ends lost 8 bases and 4 bases, in that order; junction bases with no gene match: 1. CDR3 sequence reads: CASGDSYGYTF. CDR3 nucleotides: TGTGCCAGCGGGGACAGCTATGGCTACACCTTC.

The chain recombines TRBV7-9 with TRBJ1-3; a possible D gene is TRBD1 (6 bases). CDR3 length: 15 amino acids. CDR1 and CDR2 (germline): SEHNR, FQNEAQ (reference sequence). V gave up 5 bases and J gave up 2 bases, with 13 bases separating them. The CDR3 loop is CASSQGPGAGNTIYF. The CDR3 bases are TGTGCCAGCAGCCAGGGCCCAGGGGCTGGAAACACCATATATTTT.

The chain couples TRBV19 to TRBJ2-3; TRBD2 is a possible D gene (5 bases). V shed 3 bases and J shed 8 bases, with 15 bases lying between them. CDR1 is LNHDA, CDR2 SQIVND, per germline (reference sequence). The CDR3 length is 14 residues. This CDR3 reads CASSITGDGGTQYF. The CDR3 nucleotides are TGTGCCAGTAGTATTACTGGGGATGGAGGTACGCAGTATTTT.

The V call is TRBV2, the J call TRBJ2-1; 8 positions match TRBD1. The germline V gene has CDR1 SNHLY and CDR2 FYNNEI. V was pared by 4 bases and J by 4 bases, with 6 bases of the junction left unmatched. CDR3 length: 15 amino acids. The CDR3 bases are TGTGCCAGCAGTGCCGGGACAGGACATTACAATGAGCAGTTCTTC. It translates to CASSAGTGHYNEQFF.

This chain uses TRBV28 with TRBJ2-7; D remains ambiguous. CDR3 length equals 14 residues. Trimming removed 8 bases at V and 8 bases at J, with 22 bases between. Germline CDR1 reads MDHEN; CDR2 reads SYDVKM. CDR3 nucleotides: TGTGCCAGCGCATTCACGACTGGAAACAACAAGCAGTACTTC. It is translated as CASAFTTGNNKQYF.

The chain combines TRBV5-1 with TRBJ1-4; the match to TRBD1 covers 10 bases. CDR1 is SGHRS, CDR2 YFSETQ, per germline. The CDR3 sequence is 14 residues long. J gave up 8 bases and V 4 bases, and 5 bases lay outside the gene matches. The CDR3 nucleotides read TGCGCCAGCAGCGATGGACAGGGGGAGGAAAAACTGTTTTTT. As protein: CASSDGQGEEKLFF.

The chain has TRBV5-8 and TRBJ1-1, with D perhaps TRBD1 (6 bases). This CDR3 is built from 14 residues. V was trimmed by 3 bases and J by 1 base, leaving 10 bases between them. Per the germline V gene, CDR1 is SGHTS and CDR2 is YDEGEE. CDR3 region: CASSWDTPNTEAFF. CDR3 DNA: TGTGCCAGCAGCTGGGACACGCCGAACACTGAAGCTTTCTTT.

The J gene is TRBJ2-7, the V gene TRBV6-5, with D maybe TRBD1 (6 bases). With 8 bases removed from V and 2 bases from J, the gap between germline ends came to 7 bases. The CDR3 is 11 amino acids. Germline V CDR1 and CDR2: MNHEY, SVGAGI. This CDR3 reads CASAGAYEQYF. In DNA, the CDR3 is TGTGCCAGCGCAGGGGCCTACGAGCAGTACTTC.

This clone was seen only a few times. The rearrangement uses TRBV30 and TRBJ1-1; D ambiguous. The CDR3 covers 14 residues. With 0 bases removed from V and 2 bases from J, the gap between germline ends came to 10 bases. Germline CDR1 GTSNPN, CDR2 SVGIG (reference sequence). CDR3 bases: TGTGCCTGGAGTGTTGGCAGGCCTAACACTGAAGCTTTCTTT. It encodes CAWSVGRPNTEAFF.

V is TRBV7-2 and J is TRBJ2-7; TRBD2 matches at 8 bases. Germline values: CDR1 SGHTA, CDR2 FQGNSA. Trimming cost V 5 bases and J 6 bases; bases outside gene matches: 9. The CDR3 length is 14 residues. The DNA of the CDR3 is TGTGCCAGCAGCCACGGGAGGGGGACACGCGAGCAGTACTTC. It yields the protein CASSHGRGTREQYF.

This sequence joins TRBV28 and TRBJ1-1; weak D call: TRBD1 (5 bases). Germline V gene lookup returns CDR1 MDHEN and CDR2 SYDVKM. The V end lost 6 bases, the J end lost 0 bases, and 14 bases lay between the germline ends. The CDR3 totals 15 residues. CDR3 sequence: CASSEPGLLNTEAFF. CDR3 DNA: TGTGCCAGCAGCGAACCAGGGCTTTTGAACACTGAAGCTTTCTTT. Drawing the rest from reference TRBV28 and TRBJ1-1, the complete variable domain is DVKVTQSSRYLVKRTGEKVFLECVQDMDHENMFWYRQDPGLGLRLIYFSYDVKMKEKGDIPEGYSVSREKKERFSLILESASTNQTSMYLCASSEPGLLNTEAFFGQGTRLTVV.

This clone has just a few counts. The J gene is TRBJ1-6, the V gene TRBV5-1, with 9 nucleotides matching TRBD1. The CDR3 runs to 16 residues. With V trimmed by 4 bases and J by 7 bases, 9 bases remained unmatched. CDR1 and CDR2 (germline): SGHRS, YFSETQ. CDR3 coding DNA: TGCGCCAGCAGCCGAGACCTGACAGGGGGAAATTCACCCCTCCACTTT. This codes for CASSRDLTGGNSPLHF.

V usage is TRBV27 and J usage is TRBJ2-1; TRBD2 matches 8 bases. CDR3 length equals 15 residues. Germline V gene lookup returns CDR1 MNHEY and CDR2 SMNVEV (reference sequence). V gave up 5 bases and J gave up 6 bases; unmatched junction bases: 9. The CDR3, as DNA: TGTGCCAGCAGTGAGCCTAGCGGGTCCGGCAATGAGCAGTTCTTC. Translation: CASSEPSGSGNEQFF.

The chain recombines TRBV9 with TRBJ2-2, with TRBD2 matching over 10 bases. In germline, CDR1 is SGDLS, CDR2 YYNGEE. Trimming cost V 5 bases and J 3 bases; bases outside gene matches: 16. The CDR3 totals 19 residues. This chain's CDR3 is CASRGGPGLATIDTGELFF. In DNA, the CDR3 is TGTGCCAGCAGGGGGGGTCCGGGACTAGCGACAATTGACACCGGGGAGCTGTTTTTT.

This clone was counted between two and nine times. The rearrangement uses TRBV6-6 and TRBJ1-1; 8 bases agree with TRBD1. CDR1 and CDR2 (germline): MNHNY, SVGAGI (reference sequence). Unmatched junction bases numbered 6, after V lost 5 bases and J lost 4 bases. There are 14 residues in the CDR3. Written as DNA, the CDR3 is TGTGCCAGCAGTCCCGCAGGGGGCGGCACTGAAGCTTTCTTT. This sequence encodes CASSPAGGGTEAFF.

The rearrangement links TRBV6-5 to TRBJ2-7; D might be TRBD1 (6 bases). This CDR3 spans 14 amino acids. The V gene lost 0 bases and the J gene lost 3 bases, with 9 bases spanning the gap. The germline CDR1 and CDR2 sequences are MNHEY and SVGAGI. The CDR3 loop reads CASSYSNRVYEQYF. In nucleotides, the CDR3 is TGTGCCAGCAGTTACTCGAACAGGGTCTACGAGCAGTACTTC.